This T cell receptor (beta chain) was identified during a study of beta chain features in type 1 diabetes. Looking at the study overall: The patient and healthy donor groups were comparable for age, gender and cell yields. Study results and caveats: Any HLA-type effect on TCRB rearrangement remained unresolved here.

This clone was counted only a few times. The target antigen is unknown. The germline V gene encodes CDR1 ENHRY and CDR2 SYGVKD. With 5 bases clipped from V and 4 bases from J, the junction kept 2 bases outside the gene matches. This CDR3 contains 13 residues. A sort by CD45RO/CCR7/CD25/CD127/CD95/CD27 yielded CD4+ naive, central memory, regulatory and stem cell-like memory cells. Investigators reverse transcribed all isolated RNA, so they sequenced expressed TCRB transcripts. It was found that naive, central memory and regulatory T cell samples averaged about 3.57 million reads. Data came from immunoSEQ multiplex PCR; TCRdb stores just in-frame clones and leaves some out. The top ten clones hold 0.035% to 0.055% of a sample with a few hundred thousand clones, around 20% of them seen once.

Sequencing was performed on naive CD4+ T cells from blood. The gene calls are TRBV10-3 and TRBJ2-3, with 8 nucleotides matching TRBD1. This sequence was found in a woman between 18 and 29 years old in good health. This CDR3 reads CAISRTGSDTQYF. The DNA for the CDR3 is TGTGCCATCAGTCGGACAGGGTCAGATACGCAGTATTTT.